Listed below are T cell receptor beta chains from one sample, sequenced in a study of early T cells in non-severe SARS-CoV-2 infection. TCRdb called the 5' RACE reads again in MiXCR, with one record for every CDR3 protein. The sample contains under 40,000 distinct CDR3 sequences, 5% to 6.5% of which appear only once. The sequencing input was whole blood. The origin of the receptors is an adult who was a healthcare worker with PCR-confirmed SARS-CoV-2 infection or an uninfected control (not recorded which). Both conserved end residues are part of each CDR3. Each record gives: CDR3 protein, CDR3 DNA, clone size, CDR3 length, V gene, J gene, D gene. D genes are given only for firm matches. A row's size may be missing; if present it is once, few, many or a size class.

CASSPPLVLANTEAFF	TGTGCCAGCAGTCCCCCCCTAGTCCTGGCGAACACTGAAGCTTTCTTT	many	16	TRBV6-6	TRBJ1-1	NA
CASSPSTHTDTQYF	TGTGCCAGCTCACCCTCTACCCACACAGATACGCAGTATTTT	many	14	TRBV18	TRBJ2-3	NA
CASRVSPGQQNTEAFF	TGTGCCAGCAGGGTTTCCCCGGGACAACAAAACACTGAAGCTTTCTTT	many	16	TRBV6-2/TRBV6-3	TRBJ1-1	NA
CATSDPTLAGAPLTQYF	TGTGCCACCAGTGACCCCACCCTAGCGGGAGCCCCCCTGACGCAGTATTTT	many	17	TRBV24-1	TRBJ2-3	TRBD2
CASSQEPGTIQYF	TGTGCCAGCAGCCAAGAGCCAGGGACCATTCAGTACTTC	many	13	TRBV3-1	TRBJ2-4	NA
CASSLAREKTQYF	TGTGCCAGCAGTTTGGCGAGGGAAAAGACCCAGTACTTC	many	13	TRBV28	TRBJ2-5	NA
CAVGPGPNSPLHF	TGTGCCGTAGGACCGGGACCGAATTCACCCCTCCACTTT	many	13	TRBV5-5	TRBJ1-6	NA
CASSQGPGPQMRYEQYF	TGCGCCAGCAGCCAAGGGCCGGGACCACAAATGAGGTACGAGCAGTACTTC	many	17	TRBV4-1	TRBJ2-7	NA
CASSLDQGSQETQYF	TGTGCCAGCAGCTTAGACCAGGGGTCGCAAGAGACCCAGTACTTC	few	15	TRBV11-3	TRBJ2-5	NA
CASSPRTGIRDTEAFF	TGTGCCAGCTCACCCCGGACAGGGATTCGGGACACTGAAGCTTTCTTT	many	16	TRBV18	TRBJ1-1	TRBD1
CRSPPGDNDYGYTF	TGCCGCTCCCCCCCGGGGGATAACGACTATGGCTACACCTTC	many	14	TRBV29-1	TRBJ1-2	NA
CASSGTGGPTDTQYF	TGTGCCAGCAGCGGAACTGGGGGGCCCACAGATACGCAGTATTTT	NA	15	TRBV11-2	TRBJ2-3	NA
CASSPEGGWMNEQYF	TGCGCCAGCAGCCCCGAGGGGGGGTGGATGAACGAGCAGTACTTC	many	15	TRBV4-1	TRBJ2-7	NA
CASSRQFGQGLIEQFF	TGTGCCAGCAGCCGACAGTTCGGACAGGGGCTTATTGAGCAGTTCTTC	many	16	TRBV14	TRBJ2-1	TRBD1
CASSLVGIAYEQYF	TGTGCCAGCAGCTTAGTCGGCATAGCCTACGAGCAGTACTTC	many	14	TRBV11-2	TRBJ2-7	NA
CASSQGSTGEQYF	TGTGCCAGCAGCCAAGGATCCACGGGCGAGCAGTACTTC	many	13	TRBV3-1	TRBJ2-7	NA
CASSGVWVDEQFF	TGTGCCAGCTCCGGGGTCTGGGTGGATGAGCAGTTCTTC	many	13	TRBV7-6	TRBJ2-1	NA
CASSEGAGVFQETQYF	TGTGCCAGCAGCGAGGGGGCAGGGGTGTTCCAAGAGACCCAGTACTTC	many	16	TRBV11-2	TRBJ2-5	TRBD1